This is a list of T cell receptor beta chains from one sample in a study of blood T cell repertoires in COVID-19. Profiling relied on immunoSEQ multiplex PCR, and the TCRdb table lists in-frame clones only, not all of them. This table has around 110,000 clones, 82% appearing once. The sequencing input was peripheral blood. All receptors come from a man aged 65-85 years with active or convalescent COVID-19. The CDR3 runs from the conserved cysteine through the conserved F or W.

v_call: TRBV7-9
cdr3_aa: CASSLSSGGGTGELFF

v_call: TRBV11-3
cdr3_aa: CASSSSPGELFF

v_call: TRBV5-1
cdr3_aa: CASSLEGDSNQPQHF

v_call: TRBV12-3/TRBV12-4
cdr3_aa: CASSYGAYTEAFF

v_call: TRBV29-1
cdr3_aa: CSVEVLATNYNEQFF

v_call: TRBV25-1
cdr3_aa: CASSEWGTQAATRGEQYF

v_call: TRBV11-3
cdr3_aa: CASSLGPNQPQHF

v_call: TRBV15
cdr3_aa: CATSKDRGRGTEAFF

v_call: TRBV5-1
cdr3_aa: CASSPDRTNSPLHF

v_call: TRBV30
cdr3_aa: CAWSYRGTLGNQPQHF

v_call: TRBV20-1
cdr3_aa: CSASDGTSGSLTQYF

v_call: TRBV2
cdr3_aa: CASSVEVDQPQHF

v_call: TRBV11-2
cdr3_aa: CASSLKSGNEQFF

v_call: TRBV7-9
cdr3_aa: CASSLGASGSPTQYF

v_call: TRBV4-2
cdr3_aa: CASSKRVFPGFDREYNEQFF

v_call: TRBV7-8
cdr3_aa: CASSLSSGGAVAETQYF